This T cell receptor beta chain comes out of a study (dated by TCRdb to about 2015). Turning to the overall study: The study tested whether tumor-infiltrating Tregs in breast cancer are recruited from blood Tregs or converted in situ from other CD4+ T cell subsets. The research as a whole found: Tumor memory CD4+ T cell TCR gene usage was found to cluster with blood and lymph node memory CD4+ cells and with lymph node naive CD4+ cells. The validation in the larger cohort was limited to a single TCR beta V-J rearrangement instead of whole repertoires. The TCR alpha and beta sequences of tumor-infiltrating Tregs showed the greatest overlap with tumor naive CD4+ T cells, followed by blood naive CD4+ T cells.

A note on this clonotype: Its antigen remains undetermined. Qualities for individual bases were not recorded, and no much larger clone is one base off.

The Miltenyi Naive CD4+ T Cell Isolation kit was used to purify naive CD4+ T cells, and Tregs were depleted with CD25 microbeads. Tregs, naive and memory CD4+ T cells from tumor, blood and ipsilateral draining lymph nodes of five or six breast cancer patients underwent full-length TCR alpha and beta sequencing. Tumor tissue and lymph nodes obtained from ipsilateral axillary dissection were perfused with PBS, minced and then digested with collagenase I and hyaluronidase. Ficoll density gradient centrifugation was used to isolate mononuclear cells from either lymph nodes or around 51 ml of peripheral blood. FACS confirmed that the sorted cell populations were more than 90% pure. Full-length TCR variable regions were amplified by 5' RACE PCR with constant-region reverse primers, followed by semi-nested PCR with Nested Universal Primer A. The ReliaPrep RNA Cell Miniprep System was used to extract total RNA, which was then reverse transcribed into 5'RACE-ready cDNA with the SMARTer RACE 5'/3' Kit. Multiplex adaptors were used to barcode the full-length TCR alpha and beta libraries, which were then sequenced on an Illumina MiSeq. As for the authors' bioinformatics: Sequencing data were pooled across the five patients for each of nine subset-tissue groups and compared by unsupervised clustering of TCR gene usage. The Morisita-Horn index was used to calculate repertoire similarity, with shared sequences weighted according to their contribution to each repertoire. TCRdb reprocessing: public reads trimmed at Q25 with fastp, clones called with MiXCR, in-frame beta chains kept. Every distinct CDR3 protein forms one entry, paired with its most common genes and DNA. The V and J calls, along with clone size, are taken from TCRdb and not from the paper's own processing. In this sample the table shows roughly 39,000 distinct CDR3 sequences, approximately 17% of which occur a single time. The ten biggest clones cover 2.8% of the sample.

V is reduced by 1 base and J by 0 bases, leaving a spacing of 16 bases between them. The germline V gene yields KGHDR for CDR1 and SFDVKD for CDR2. The CDR3 sequence holds 18 residues, the cysteine and phenylalanine included. The CDR3 DNA has 54 bases and is translated from base 1. This receptor was taken from a female donor with breast cancer. The sequencing input was naive CD4+ T cells sorted from a lymph node. Sample cell subset or site, as interpreted from the label and publication: naive CD4+ T cells, CD4+CD45RA+CD25-. The V gene is TRBV24-1 and the J gene is TRBJ2-3; confidence is insufficient to name the D gene. CDR3 sequence: CATSDFLWVVCSTDTQYF. The DNA sequence reads TGTGCCACCAGTGATTTTCTATGGGTAGTTTGTAGCACAGATACGCAGTATTTT.